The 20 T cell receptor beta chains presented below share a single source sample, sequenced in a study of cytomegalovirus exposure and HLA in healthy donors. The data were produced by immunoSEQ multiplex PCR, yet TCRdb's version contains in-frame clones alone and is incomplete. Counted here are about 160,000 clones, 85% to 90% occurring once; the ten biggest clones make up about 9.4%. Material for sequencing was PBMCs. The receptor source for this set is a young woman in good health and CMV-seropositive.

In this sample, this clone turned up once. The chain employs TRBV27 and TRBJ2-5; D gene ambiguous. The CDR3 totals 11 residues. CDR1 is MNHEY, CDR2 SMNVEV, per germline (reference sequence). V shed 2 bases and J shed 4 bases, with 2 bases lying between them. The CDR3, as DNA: TGTGCCAGCAGTTTACTAGAGACCCAGTACTTC. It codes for CASSLLETQYF.

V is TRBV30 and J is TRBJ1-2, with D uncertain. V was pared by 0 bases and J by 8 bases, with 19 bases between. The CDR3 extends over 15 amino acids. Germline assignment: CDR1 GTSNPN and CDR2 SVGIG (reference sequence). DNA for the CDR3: TGTGCCTGGAGTGTACTCGGTCTTTTATCACGCGGCTACACCTTC. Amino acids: CAWSVLGLLSRGYTF.

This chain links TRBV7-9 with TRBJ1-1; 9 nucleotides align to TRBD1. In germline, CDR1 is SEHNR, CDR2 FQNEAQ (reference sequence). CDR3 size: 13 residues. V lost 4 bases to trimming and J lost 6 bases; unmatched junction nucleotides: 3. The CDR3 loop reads CASSSGTGPEAFF. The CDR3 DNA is TGTGCCAGCAGCTCCGGGACAGGGCCTGAAGCTTTCTTT.

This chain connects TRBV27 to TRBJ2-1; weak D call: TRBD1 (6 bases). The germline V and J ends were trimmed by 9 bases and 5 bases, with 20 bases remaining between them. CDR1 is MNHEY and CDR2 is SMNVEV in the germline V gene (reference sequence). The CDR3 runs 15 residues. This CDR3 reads CARKTGKACDNEQFF. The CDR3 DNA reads TGTGCCAGGAAAACAGGGAAGGCGTGCGACAATGAGCAGTTCTTC.

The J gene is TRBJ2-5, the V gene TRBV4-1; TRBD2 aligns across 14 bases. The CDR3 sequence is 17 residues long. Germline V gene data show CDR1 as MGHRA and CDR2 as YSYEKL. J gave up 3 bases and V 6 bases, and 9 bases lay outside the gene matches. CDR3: CASSRLTSGRGEETQYF. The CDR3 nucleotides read TGCGCCAGCAGTCGTTTGACTAGCGGGAGGGGGGAAGAGACCCAGTACTTC.

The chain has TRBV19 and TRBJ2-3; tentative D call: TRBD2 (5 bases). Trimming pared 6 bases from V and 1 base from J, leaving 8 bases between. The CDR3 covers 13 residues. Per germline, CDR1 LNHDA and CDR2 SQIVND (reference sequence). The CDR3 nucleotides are TGTGCCAGTAGAAGTAGCGGCACAGATACGCAGTATTTT. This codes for CASRSSGTDTQYF.

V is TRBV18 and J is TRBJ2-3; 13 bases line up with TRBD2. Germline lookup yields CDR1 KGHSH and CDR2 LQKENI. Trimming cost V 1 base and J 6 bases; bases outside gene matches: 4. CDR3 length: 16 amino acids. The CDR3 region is CASSPRTSGRADTQYF. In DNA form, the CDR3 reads TGTGCCAGCTCACCACGAACTAGCGGGAGGGCTGATACGCAGTATTTT.

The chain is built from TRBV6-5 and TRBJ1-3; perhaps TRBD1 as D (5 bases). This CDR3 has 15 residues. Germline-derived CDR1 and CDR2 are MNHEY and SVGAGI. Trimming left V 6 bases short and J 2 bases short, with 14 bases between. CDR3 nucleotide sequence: TGTGCCAGCAGCCGCTCCAGGGTCACTGGAAACACCATATATTTT. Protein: CASSRSRVTGNTIYF.

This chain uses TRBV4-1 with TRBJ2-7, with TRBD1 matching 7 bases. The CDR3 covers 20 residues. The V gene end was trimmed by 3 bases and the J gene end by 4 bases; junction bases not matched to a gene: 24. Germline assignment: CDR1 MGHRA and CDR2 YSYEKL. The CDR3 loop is CASSQAPDGQEARARYEQYF. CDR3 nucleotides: TGCGCCAGCAGCCAGGCCCCAGACGGACAGGAAGCCAGAGCAAGATACGAGCAGTACTTC.

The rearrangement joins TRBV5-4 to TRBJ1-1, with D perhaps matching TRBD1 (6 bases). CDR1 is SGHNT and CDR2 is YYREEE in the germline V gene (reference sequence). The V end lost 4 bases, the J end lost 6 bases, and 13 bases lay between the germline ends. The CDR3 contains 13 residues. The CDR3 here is CASSRGGASEAFF. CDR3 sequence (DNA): TGTGCCAGCAGCAGGGGGGGCGCATCTGAAGCTTTCTTT.

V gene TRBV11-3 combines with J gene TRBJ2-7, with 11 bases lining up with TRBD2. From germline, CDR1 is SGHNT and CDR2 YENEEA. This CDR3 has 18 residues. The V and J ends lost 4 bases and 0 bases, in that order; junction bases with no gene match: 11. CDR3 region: CASSSHLAGGPSSYEQYF. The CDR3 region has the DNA TGTGCCAGCAGCTCCCACCTAGCGGGAGGCCCGAGCTCCTACGAGCAGTACTTC.

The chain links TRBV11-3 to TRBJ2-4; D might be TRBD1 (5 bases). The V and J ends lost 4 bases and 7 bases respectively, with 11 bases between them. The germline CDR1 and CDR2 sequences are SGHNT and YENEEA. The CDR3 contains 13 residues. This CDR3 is CASSSQGANIQYF. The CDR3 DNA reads TGTGCCAGCAGCTCCCAGGGTGCCAACATTCAGTACTTC. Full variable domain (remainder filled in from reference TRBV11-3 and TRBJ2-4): EAGVVQSPRYKIIEKKQPVAFWCNPISGHNTLYWYLQNLGQGPELLIRYENEEAVDDSQLPKDRFSAERLKGVDSTLKIQPAELGDSAVYLCASSSQGANIQYFGAGTRLSVL.

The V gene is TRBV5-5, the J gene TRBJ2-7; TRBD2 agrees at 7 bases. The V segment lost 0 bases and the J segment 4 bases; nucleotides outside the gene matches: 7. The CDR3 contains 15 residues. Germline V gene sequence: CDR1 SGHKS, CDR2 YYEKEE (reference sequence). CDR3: CASSLAAGVQYEQYF. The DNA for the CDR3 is TGTGCCAGCAGCTTGGCCGCGGGAGTTCAGTACGAGCAGTACTTC.

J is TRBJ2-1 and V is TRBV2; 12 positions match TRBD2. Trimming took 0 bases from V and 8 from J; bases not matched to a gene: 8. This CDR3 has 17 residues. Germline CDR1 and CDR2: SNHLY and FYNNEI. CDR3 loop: CASSEAGGLAGRHEQFF. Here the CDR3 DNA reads TGTGCCAGCAGTGAAGCGGGCGGACTAGCGGGACGTCATGAGCAGTTCTTC.

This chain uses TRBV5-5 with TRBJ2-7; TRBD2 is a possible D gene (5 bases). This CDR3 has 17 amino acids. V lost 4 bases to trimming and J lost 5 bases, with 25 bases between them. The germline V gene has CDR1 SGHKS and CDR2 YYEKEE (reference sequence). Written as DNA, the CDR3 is TGTGCCAGCAGCATTAGCTCGATACCGGGTCTCGGGGACGAGCAGTACTTC. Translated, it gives CASSISSIPGLGDEQYF.

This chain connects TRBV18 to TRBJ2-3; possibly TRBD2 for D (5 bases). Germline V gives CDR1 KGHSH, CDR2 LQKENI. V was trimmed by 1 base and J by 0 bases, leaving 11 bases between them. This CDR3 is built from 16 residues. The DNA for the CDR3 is TGTGCCAGCTCACCACGGACTTTTACTAGCACAGATACGCAGTATTTT. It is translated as CASSPRTFTSTDTQYF.

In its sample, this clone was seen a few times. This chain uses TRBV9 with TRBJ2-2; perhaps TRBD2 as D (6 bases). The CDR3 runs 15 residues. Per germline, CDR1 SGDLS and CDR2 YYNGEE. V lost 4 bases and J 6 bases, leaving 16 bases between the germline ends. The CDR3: CASSPRGEGPGELFF. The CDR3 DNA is TGTGCCAGCAGCCCACGCGGGGAAGGGCCCGGGGAGCTGTTTTTT. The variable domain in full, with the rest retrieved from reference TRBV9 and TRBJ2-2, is DSGVTQTPKHLITATGQRVTLRCSPRSGDLSVYWYQQSLDQGLQFLIQYYNGEERAKGNILERFSAQQFPDLHSELNLSSLELGDSALYFCASSPRGEGPGELFFGEGSRLTVL.

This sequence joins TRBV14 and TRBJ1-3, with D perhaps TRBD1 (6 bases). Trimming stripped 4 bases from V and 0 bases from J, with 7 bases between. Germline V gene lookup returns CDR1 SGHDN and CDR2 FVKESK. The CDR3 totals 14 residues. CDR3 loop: CASSPGHSGNTIYF. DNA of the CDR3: TGTGCCAGCAGCCCGGGACACTCTGGAAACACCATATATTTT. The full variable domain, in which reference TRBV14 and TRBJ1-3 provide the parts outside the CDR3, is EAGVTQFPSHSVIEKGQTVTLRCDPISGHDNLYWYRRVMGKEIKFLLHFVKESKQDESGMPNNRFLAERTGGTYSTLKVQPAELEDSGVYFCASSPGHSGNTIYFGEGSWLTVV.

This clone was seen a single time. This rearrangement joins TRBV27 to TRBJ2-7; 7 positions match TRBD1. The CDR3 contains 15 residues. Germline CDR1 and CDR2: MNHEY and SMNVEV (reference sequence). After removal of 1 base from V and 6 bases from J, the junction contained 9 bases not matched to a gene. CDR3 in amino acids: CASSLLGGAPGEQYF. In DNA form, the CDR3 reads TGTGCCAGCAGTTTATTAGGGGGCGCGCCTGGCGAGCAGTACTTC.

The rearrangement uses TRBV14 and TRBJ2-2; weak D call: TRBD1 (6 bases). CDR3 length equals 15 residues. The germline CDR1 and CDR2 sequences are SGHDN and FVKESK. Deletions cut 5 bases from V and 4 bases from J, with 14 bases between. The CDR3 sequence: CASSIDRRITGELFF. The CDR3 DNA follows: TGTGCCAGCAGCATCGACAGGAGAATCACCGGGGAGCTGTTTTTT.